A selection of T cell receptor beta chains follows, all from one sample in a study of CD4 T cells in relation to SARS-CoV-2 and coronaviruses. These receptors are not linked to any known antigen. The data were produced by immunoSEQ multiplex PCR, yet TCRdb's version contains in-frame clones alone and is incomplete. Here the sample spans 21,000 or so clones, over 60% being singletons. Sequencing was done on a sample of CD4+ T cells from PBMCs, cultured in vitro. All receptors come from a human donor in good health. Both conserved end residues are part of each CDR3. Expanded clones are given a class, and other clones once, few, many or no size at all.

v_gene | abundance | CDR3aa
TRBV19 | few | CASSMGGELFF
TRBV5-4 | - | CASSLTPYNSPLHF
TRBV18 | - | CASSPLGHQGSSYNEQFF
TRBV27 | - | CASSLSANRGLGNEQFF
TRBV10-1 | few | CASRPGQNTDTQYF
TRBV5-1 | once | CASSLWGTSTDTQYF
TRBV2 | - | CASSEEGQGLNEQFF
TRBV29-1 | - | CSSQEAITNTEAFF
TRBV6-5 | medium-sized | CASTWRTGKGYEQYF
TRBV19 | - | CASSKPGGPETQYF
TRBV6-5 | - | CASTMTGNTEAFF
TRBV3-1/TRBV3-2 | - | CASSQGWGGNNSPLHF
TRBV29-1 | - | CSAGTEAFF
TRBV12-3/TRBV12-4 | - | CASSFWGAGGYTF
TRBV5-1 | - | CASSLARSTGELFF
TRBV10-3 | - | CAAREDTGNQPQHF
TRBV6-5 | - | CASNPGLARYNEQFF
TRBV29-1 | - | CSVEIGGGNTEAFF
TRBV4-2 | few | CASSSHPTNEKLFF
TRBV9 | - | CASSGLGTPHNEQFF
TRBV5-6 | - | CASSLQTRPSNQPQHF
TRBV11-2 | - | CASSLTRLAGGSYEQYF
TRBV10-3 | - | CAISDQGEDTEAFF
TRBV6-5 | - | CASSYRDRGETQYF
TRBV7-6 | - | CASSPPVATNTGELFF
TRBV5-6 | few | CASSLGQGSSSYEQYF
TRBV9 | - | CASSTRTGVGGNTIYF
TRBV4-1 | - | CASSTQGLNTEAFF
TRBV28 | once | CASGNYEQYF
TRBV11-2 | - | CASSQQRTTYYEQYF
TRBV30 | - | CAWLRGDQGNTIYF
TRBV18 | - | CASSPTRSLNTEAFF
TRBV7-8 | - | CASRPDRSAYEQYF
TRBV7-2 | few | CASSFGTRNYEQYF
TRBV10-2 | once | CASSGTGVSNQPQHF
TRBV4-2 | - | CASSQDGQGSVQPQHF
TRBV19 | - | CASSRRQGTFRFDEKLFF
TRBV4-1 | - | CASSEGQADMGTQYF